This TCR beta chain was retrieved from a study of cytomegalovirus exposure and HLA in healthy donors. Study summary: In an early release, HLA-typed donors contributed tens of millions of unique TCR sequences.

60 Vbeta and 13 Jbeta primers were used in PCR. Original methodology: Unique TCR beta chains totaled approximately 83 million in a later count, with around 12 million of them shared. Clones were sequenced by immunoSEQ multiplex PCR, and TCRdb holds only the in-frame ones, with some missing. V and J calls plus clone size are reproduced from that table; the DNA served to infer D and trimming. Here the sample spans about 88,000 clones, about nine tenths being singletons. As to this clone: Its antigen is as yet unknown.

The study's findings and limits: V- and J-gene trimming in TCR beta was tied to a missense DCLRE1C variant by an analysis performed later. The study put about 180 TCR beta chains on its list as cytomegalovirus-associated.

The CDR3 runs to 11 residues. Germline CDR1 reads SGHTA; CDR2 reads FQGTGA. V gave up 4 bases and J gave up 4 bases, with 4 bases separating them. This sequence joins TRBV7-3 and TRBJ1-2; D remains unclear. Sequenced input: PBMCs. The TCR comes from a man younger than 30 in good health and CMV-seronegative. The CDR3 coding sequence is TGTGCCAGCAGCTCCTTCTATGGCTACACCTTC. Translating it yields CASSSFYGYTF.